This T cell receptor beta chain was captured in a study of regulatory T cells in long-lasting Graves disease. Study-level background: Antithyroid drug exposure in newly diagnosed Graves' patients had lasted under 3 months.

The sample's time point: newly diagnosed GD, antithyroid drugs for less than 3 months. Construction of the TCR library relied on RNA isolated from PBMCs. Each patient gave around 8.1 milliliters of EDTA-anticoagulated peripheral blood. This CDR3 region has 11 residues. Trimming took off 1 base at V and 10 bases at J, with 8 bases between the two ends. This clonotype has more than one count but fewer than ten. To make TCR beta libraries, researchers used iRepertoire HTBI primers and Arm-PCR of CDR3 regions. TCRdb re-analysed the multiplex PCR reads in MiXCR, keeping a single row per CDR3 protein. The table records approximately 480,000 distinct CDR3 sequences, 15% to 20% of them present only once. The same sample was also used in a study of T cells in Graves' hyperthyroidism and ophthalmopathy. In that study: Hyperthyroidism, newly diagnosed and lasting under 2 months, affected patients aged 18 to 65.

The sequence was obtained from a man aged 40-49 years with Graves disease. The rearrangement uses TRBV12-3 or TRBV12-4 and TRBJ2-7; D is uncertain. The material was peripheral blood mononuclear cells (PBMCs), obtained at new diagnosis, from a patient treated with antithyroid drugs. This CDR3 is CASSLGNLQYF. The DNA of the CDR3 is TGTGCCAGCAGTTTAGGGAATCTTCAGTACTTC.